This T cell receptor beta chain was sequenced during a study of blood T cell repertoires in COVID-19. Study overall: Acute and convalescent COVID-19 specimens originated in the United States, Italy and Spain. In each case, the material was cDNA or gDNA derived from T cells, B-cell-depleted T cells, or PBMCs.

Only in-frame clones appear in the TCRdb table, and some are missing; sequencing was by immunoSEQ multiplex PCR. The sample yields under 150,000 clones, roughly 84% seen once. This clone came up a few times. The TCR originated in a middle-aged woman with acute or convalescent COVID-19. Sequenced material: peripheral blood.

Here the CDR3 DNA reads TGCGCCAGCAGCTTCGCCTACGAGCAGTTCTTC. As protein: CASSFAYEQFF. This chain uses TRBV5-1 with TRBJ2-1; D is ambiguous. This CDR3 has 11 residues. CDR1 and CDR2 from the germline V gene are SGHRS and YFSETQ. V was pared by 2 bases and J by 10 bases, with 7 bases between.